This TCR beta chain is drawn from a study of human T cells and chemical hapten exposure (dated by TCRdb to the early 2020s). About the investigation overall: For sensitization, 2% DPC in acetone was applied to a roughly 2 cm by roughly 2 cm area of upper inner arm skin. Patients additionally received weekly therapeutic DPC doses to the scalp throughout the approximately 25-week study period. Blood was sampled from patients pre-sensitization (week 0) and at 2, 6 and about 24 weeks after DPC sensitization. Patch testing was performed on the upper back with Finn chambers containing 0.01% DPC, and the patch tests were scored after 6 days according to International Contact Dermatitis Research Group standards. Blood for TCR sequencing was provided by twenty-nine alopecia patients at one to four time points (pre-sensitization, 2, 6 and 24 weeks). Libraries were combined into a pool for sequencing, and differences in TCR yield between samples came mainly from small differences in library volumes within the pool. Peripheral blood TCR repertoire changes were tracked in vivo in alopecia patients during primary and secondary sensitization to the hapten diphenylcyclopropenone (DPC). Most of the patients in the cohort were female, and the cohort covered alopecia areata with under or over 50% scalp involvement, alopecia totalis and alopecia universalis. From each blood RNA sample, both TCR alpha and TCR beta chains were sequenced. Findings and caveats that apply to the study as a whole: The number of TCRs above 1 in 1000 frequency did not change with DPC sensitization; there was no evidence of global repertoire structure alterations. Patch test score was positively correlated with the number of PT1 expanded TCRs, with significance at thresholds 8, 16 and 32 but not at 4. All patients had alopecia, a presumed autoimmune disease, so their immune response might differ from that of healthy individuals. Significantly more large CDR3 similarity clusters were formed by expanded TCRs than by pre-sensitization or healthy control sets, consistent with antigen-driven responses. After repeated subsampling, changes were observed in the strength of the expansion versus patch-test correlation and in the threshold at which the correlation became significant.

The CDR3 measures 13 amino acids from cysteine to phenylalanine. The sequence is cut down to CDR3 DNA, 39 bases in frame from base 1. Trimming costs V 4 bases and J 6 bases, and their ends lie 9 bases apart. CDR1 SGHTA and CDR2 FQGTGA are derived from the germline V gene. The method was RACE. The instrument given in TCRdb is NextSeq 500. Library preparation attached unique molecular identifiers to individual cDNA molecules for quantitative, reproducible TCR counting. The source study handled its data this way. A median of approximately 100,000 TCRs per sample was observed, with a range of roughly 23,224 to 750,000. The Decombinator software suite was used to annotate V, J and CDR3 in the TCR reads. Every sample was subsampled to the same number of TCRs (28,000) for the PS versus PT1 abundance plots. Expanded TCRs were defined as absent before sensitization and observed at least eight times at the 2-week time point. The public sequencing data were trimmed at Q25 with fastp and processed into clonotypes with MiXCR by TCRdb, which kept only in-frame beta chains. Every CDR3 protein is listed once, alongside the most common genes and DNA of its rows. The V and J calls here are based on TCRdb, not the publication. This sample lists about 42,000 distinct CDR3 sequences; 9.5% to 10% were detected once. Roughly 13% of the sample belongs to the ten largest clones.

What this sample's time point label stands for: patch test 2, 6 weeks after DPC sensitization. The meaning of the sample's treatment or condition label: therapeutic diphenylcyclopropenone sensitization with weekly scalp DPC. Unfractionated whole blood was collected in Tempus Blood RNA tubes, and total RNA was extracted from that blood. At every patch-test visit, the blood draw took place before the patch test was put on. To be eligible, patients had to be aged 18 to 70, diagnosed with alopecia and judged suitable for DPC therapy, while pregnant patients were excluded. This clonotype was counted a few times. Which antigen it targets is not known. Per-base qualities were not stored, and no clone one base away is much larger.

The receptor was isolated from a woman aged 25 to 45 with alopecia areata. Some clones in this sample may be carry-over from other donors' samples. The sample consisted of whole blood, taken in connection with sensitization to the hapten diphenylcyclopropenone (DPC). The chain couples TRBV7-3 to TRBJ2-2; the D gene is perhaps TRBD1, from 6 matching bases. The CDR3 loop reads CASSSAGAGELFF. Here is the DNA: TGTGCCAGCAGCTCAGCAGGGGCCGGGGAGCTGTTTTTT.